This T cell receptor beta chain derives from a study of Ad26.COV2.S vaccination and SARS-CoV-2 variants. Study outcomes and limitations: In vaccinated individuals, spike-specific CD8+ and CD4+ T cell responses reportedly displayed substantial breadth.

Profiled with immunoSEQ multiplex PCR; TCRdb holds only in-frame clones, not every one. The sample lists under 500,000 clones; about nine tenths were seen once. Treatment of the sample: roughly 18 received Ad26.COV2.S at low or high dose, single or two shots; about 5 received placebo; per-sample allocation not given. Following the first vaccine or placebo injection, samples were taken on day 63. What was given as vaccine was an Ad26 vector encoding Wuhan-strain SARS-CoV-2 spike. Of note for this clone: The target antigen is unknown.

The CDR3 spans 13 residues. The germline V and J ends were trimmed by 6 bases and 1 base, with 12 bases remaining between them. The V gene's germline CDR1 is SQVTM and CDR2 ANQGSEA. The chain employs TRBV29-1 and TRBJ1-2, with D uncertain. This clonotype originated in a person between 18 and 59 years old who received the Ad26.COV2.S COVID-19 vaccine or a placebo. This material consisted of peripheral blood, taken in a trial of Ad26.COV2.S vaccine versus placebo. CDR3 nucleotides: TGCAGCGTAGAGACAAGACATAACTATGGCTACACCTTC. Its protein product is CSVETRHNYGYTF.